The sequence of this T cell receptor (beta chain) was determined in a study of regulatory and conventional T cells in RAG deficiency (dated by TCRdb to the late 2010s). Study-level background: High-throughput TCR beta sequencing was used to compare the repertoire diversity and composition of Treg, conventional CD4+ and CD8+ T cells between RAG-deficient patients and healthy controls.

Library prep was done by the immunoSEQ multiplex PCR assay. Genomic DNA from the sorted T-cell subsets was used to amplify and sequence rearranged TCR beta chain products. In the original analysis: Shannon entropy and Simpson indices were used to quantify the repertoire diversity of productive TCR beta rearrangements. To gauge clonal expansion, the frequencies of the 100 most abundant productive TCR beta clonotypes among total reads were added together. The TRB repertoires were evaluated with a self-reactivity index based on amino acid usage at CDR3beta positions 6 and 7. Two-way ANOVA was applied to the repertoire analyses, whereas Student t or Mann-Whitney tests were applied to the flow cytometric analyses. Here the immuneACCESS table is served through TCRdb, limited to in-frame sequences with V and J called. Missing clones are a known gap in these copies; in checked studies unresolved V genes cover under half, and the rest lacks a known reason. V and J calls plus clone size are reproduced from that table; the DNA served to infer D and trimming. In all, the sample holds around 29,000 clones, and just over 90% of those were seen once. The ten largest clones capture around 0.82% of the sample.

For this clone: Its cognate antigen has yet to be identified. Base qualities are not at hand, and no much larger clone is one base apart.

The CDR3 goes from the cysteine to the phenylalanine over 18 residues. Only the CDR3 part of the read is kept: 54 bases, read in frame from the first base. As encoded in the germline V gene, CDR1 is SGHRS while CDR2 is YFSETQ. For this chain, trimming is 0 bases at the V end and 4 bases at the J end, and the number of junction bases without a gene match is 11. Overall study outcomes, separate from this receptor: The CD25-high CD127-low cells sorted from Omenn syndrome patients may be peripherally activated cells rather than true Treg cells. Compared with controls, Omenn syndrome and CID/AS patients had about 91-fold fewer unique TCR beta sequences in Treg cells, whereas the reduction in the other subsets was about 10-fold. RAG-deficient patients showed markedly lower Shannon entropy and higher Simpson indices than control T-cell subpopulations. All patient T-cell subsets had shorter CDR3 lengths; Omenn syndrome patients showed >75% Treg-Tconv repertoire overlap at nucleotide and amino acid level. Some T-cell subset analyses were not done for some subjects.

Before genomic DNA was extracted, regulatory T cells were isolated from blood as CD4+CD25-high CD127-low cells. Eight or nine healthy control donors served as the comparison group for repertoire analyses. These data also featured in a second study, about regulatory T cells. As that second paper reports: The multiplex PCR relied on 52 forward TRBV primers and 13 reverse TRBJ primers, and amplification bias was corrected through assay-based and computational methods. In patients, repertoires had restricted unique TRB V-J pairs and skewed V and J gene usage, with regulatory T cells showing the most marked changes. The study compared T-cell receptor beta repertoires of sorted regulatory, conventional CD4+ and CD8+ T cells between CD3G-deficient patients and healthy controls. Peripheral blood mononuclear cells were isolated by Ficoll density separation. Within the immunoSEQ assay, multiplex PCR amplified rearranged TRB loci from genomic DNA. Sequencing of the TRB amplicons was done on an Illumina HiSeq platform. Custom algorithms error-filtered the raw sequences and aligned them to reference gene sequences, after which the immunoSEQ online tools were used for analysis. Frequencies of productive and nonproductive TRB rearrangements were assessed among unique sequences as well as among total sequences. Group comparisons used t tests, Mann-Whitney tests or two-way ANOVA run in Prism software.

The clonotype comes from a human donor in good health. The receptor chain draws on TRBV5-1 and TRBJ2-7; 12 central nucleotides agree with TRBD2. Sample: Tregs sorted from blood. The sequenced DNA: TGCGCCAGCAGCTTGGTAGTTACTAGCGGGGGGCGCCTGTACGAGCAGTACTTC. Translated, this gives CASSLVVTSGGRLYEQYF.